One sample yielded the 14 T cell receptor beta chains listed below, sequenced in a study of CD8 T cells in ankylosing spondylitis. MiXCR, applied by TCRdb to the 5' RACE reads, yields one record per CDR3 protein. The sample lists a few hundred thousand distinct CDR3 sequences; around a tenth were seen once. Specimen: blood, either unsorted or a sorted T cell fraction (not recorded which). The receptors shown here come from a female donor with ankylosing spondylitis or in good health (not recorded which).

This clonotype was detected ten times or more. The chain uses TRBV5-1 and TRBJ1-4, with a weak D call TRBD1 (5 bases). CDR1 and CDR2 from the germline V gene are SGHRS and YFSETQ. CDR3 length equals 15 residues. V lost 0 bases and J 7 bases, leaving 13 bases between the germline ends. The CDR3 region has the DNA TGCGCCAGCAGCTTGGATGCGGGGGAAATTGAAAAACTGTTTTTT. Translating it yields CASSLDAGEIEKLFF.

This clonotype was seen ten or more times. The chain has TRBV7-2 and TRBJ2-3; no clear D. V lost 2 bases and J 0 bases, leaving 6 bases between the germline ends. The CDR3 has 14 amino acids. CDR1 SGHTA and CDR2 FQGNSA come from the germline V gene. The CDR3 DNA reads TGTGCCAGCAGCTTAACTCTGAGCACAGATACGCAGTATTTT. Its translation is CASSLTLSTDTQYF. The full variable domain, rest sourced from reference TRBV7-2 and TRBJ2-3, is GAGVSQSPSNKVTEKGKDVELRCDPISGHTALYWYRQSLGQGLEFLIYFQGNSAPDKSGLPSDRFSAERTGGSVSTLTIQRTQQEDSAVYLCASSLTLSTDTQYFGPGTRLTVL.

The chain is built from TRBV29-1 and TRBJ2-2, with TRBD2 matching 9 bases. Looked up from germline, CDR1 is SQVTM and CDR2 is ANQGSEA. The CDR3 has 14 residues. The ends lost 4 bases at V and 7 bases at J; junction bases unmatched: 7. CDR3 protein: CSVGWTAGGGELFF. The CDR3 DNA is TGCAGCGTTGGGTGGACAGCGGGAGGCGGGGAGCTGTTTTTT.

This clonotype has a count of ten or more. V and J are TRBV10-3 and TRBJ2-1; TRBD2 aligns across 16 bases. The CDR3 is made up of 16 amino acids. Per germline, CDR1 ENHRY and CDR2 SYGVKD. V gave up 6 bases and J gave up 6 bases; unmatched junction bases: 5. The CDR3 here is CAIRGTSGRAGNEQFF. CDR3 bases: TGTGCCATCAGAGGGACTAGCGGGAGGGCTGGCAATGAGCAGTTCTTC.

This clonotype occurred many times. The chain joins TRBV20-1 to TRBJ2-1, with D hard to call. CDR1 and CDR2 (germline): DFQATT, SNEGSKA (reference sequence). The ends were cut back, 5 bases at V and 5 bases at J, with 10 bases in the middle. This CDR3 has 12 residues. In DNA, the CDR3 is TGCAGTGCTGAAGTCTGGGACAATGAGCAGTTCTTC. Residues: CSAEVWDNEQFF.

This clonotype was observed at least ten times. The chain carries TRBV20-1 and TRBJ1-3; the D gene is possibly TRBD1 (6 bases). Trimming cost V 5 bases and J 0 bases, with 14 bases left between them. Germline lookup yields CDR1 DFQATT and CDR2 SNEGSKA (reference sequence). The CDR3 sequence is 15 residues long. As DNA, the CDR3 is TGCAGTGCTCCGGACAGAGGGAGCTCTGGAAACACCATATATTTT. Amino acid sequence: CSAPDRGSSGNTIYF.

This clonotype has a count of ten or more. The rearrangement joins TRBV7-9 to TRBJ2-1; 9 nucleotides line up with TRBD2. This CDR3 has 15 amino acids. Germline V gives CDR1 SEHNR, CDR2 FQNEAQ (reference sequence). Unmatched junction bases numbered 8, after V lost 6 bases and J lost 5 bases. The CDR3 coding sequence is TGTGCCAGCAGTCCACTAGCGGGTGTTGACAATGAGCAGTTCTTC. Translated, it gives CASSPLAGVDNEQFF.

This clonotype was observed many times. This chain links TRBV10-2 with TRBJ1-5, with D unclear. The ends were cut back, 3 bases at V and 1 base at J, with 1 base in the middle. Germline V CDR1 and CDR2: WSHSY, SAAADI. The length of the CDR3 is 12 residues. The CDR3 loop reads CASSDSNQPQHF. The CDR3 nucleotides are TGCGCCAGCAGTGACAGCAATCAGCCCCAGCATTTT.

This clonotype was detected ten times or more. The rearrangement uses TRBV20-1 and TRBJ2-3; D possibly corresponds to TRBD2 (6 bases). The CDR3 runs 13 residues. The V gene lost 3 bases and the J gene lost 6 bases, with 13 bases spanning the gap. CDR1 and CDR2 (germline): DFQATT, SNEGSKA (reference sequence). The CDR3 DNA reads TGCAGTGCTAGGAGGGGCGGGGTGGATACGCAGTATTTT. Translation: CSARRGGVDTQYF.

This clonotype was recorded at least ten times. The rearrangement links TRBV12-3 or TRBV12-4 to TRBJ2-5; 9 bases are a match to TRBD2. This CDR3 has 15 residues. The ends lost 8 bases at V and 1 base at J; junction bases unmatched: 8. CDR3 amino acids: CASGAIAGAQETQYF. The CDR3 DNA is TGTGCCAGCGGTGCTATAGCGGGGGCCCAAGAGACCCAGTACTTC.

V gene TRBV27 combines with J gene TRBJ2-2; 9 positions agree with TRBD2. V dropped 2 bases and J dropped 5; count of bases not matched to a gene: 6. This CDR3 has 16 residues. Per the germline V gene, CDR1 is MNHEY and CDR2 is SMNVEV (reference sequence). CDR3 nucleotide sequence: TGTGCCAGCAGTTTAGTTGGACTAGCGACTACCGGGGAGCTGTTTTTT. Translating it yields CASSLVGLATTGELFF.

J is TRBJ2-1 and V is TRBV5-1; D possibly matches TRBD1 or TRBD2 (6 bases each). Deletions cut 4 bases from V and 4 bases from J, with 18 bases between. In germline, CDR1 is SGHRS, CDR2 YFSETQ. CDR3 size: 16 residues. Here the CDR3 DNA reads TGCGCCAGCAGCCCGGGGGCAGGGCAAGGATACAATGAGCAGTTCTTC. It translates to CASSPGAGQGYNEQFF.

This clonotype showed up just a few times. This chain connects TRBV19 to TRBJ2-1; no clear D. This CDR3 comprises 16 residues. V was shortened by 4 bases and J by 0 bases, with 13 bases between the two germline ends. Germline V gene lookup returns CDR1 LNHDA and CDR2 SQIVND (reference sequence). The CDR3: CASSTFLEVSYNEQFF. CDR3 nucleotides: TGTGCCAGTAGTACCTTCCTGGAAGTCTCCTACAATGAGCAGTTCTTC.

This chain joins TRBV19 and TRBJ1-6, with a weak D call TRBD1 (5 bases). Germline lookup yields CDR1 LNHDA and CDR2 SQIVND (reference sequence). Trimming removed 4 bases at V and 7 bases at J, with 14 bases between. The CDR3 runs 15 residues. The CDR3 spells CASSTATALNSPLHF. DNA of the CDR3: TGTGCCAGTAGTACAGCGACAGCCTTAAATTCACCCCTCCACTTT.